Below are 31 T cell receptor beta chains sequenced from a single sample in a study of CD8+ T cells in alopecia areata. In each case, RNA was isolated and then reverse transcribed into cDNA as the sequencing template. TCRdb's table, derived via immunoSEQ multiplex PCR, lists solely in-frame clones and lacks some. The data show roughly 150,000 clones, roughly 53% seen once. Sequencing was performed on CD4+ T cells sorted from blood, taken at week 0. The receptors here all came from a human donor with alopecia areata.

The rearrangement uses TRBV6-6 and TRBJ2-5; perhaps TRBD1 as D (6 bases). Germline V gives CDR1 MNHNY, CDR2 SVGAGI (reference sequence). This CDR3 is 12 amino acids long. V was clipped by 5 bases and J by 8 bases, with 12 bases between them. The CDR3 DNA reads TGTGCCAGCAGTCCCACGGACAGTACCCAGTACTTC. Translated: CASSPTDSTQYF.

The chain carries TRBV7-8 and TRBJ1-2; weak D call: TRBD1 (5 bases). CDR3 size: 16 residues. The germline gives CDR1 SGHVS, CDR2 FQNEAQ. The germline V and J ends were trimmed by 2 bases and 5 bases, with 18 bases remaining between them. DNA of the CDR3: TGTGCCAGCAGCTTAAGACATGCGGGGCCTGGGTATGGCTACACCTTC. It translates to CASSLRHAGPGYGYTF.

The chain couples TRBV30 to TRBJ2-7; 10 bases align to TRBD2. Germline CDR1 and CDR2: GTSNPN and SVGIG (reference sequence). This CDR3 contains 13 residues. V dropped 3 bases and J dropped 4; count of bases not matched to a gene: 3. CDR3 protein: CAWRLAGGYEQYF. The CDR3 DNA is TGTGCCTGGAGGTTAGCGGGGGGATACGAGCAGTACTTC. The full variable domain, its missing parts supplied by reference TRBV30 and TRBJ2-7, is SQTIHQWPATLVQPVGSPLSLECTVEGTSNPNLYWYRQAAGRGLQLLFYSVGIGQISSEVPQNLSASRPQDRQFILSSKKLLLSDSGFYLCAWRLAGGYEQYFGPGTRLTVT.

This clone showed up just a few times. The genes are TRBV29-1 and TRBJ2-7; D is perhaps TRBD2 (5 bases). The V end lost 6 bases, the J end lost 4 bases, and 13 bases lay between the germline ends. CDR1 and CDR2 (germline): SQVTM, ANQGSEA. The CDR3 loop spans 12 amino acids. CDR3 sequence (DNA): TGCAGCGTGTTTGGGGAGACGTACGAGCAGTACTTC. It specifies CSVFGETYEQYF.

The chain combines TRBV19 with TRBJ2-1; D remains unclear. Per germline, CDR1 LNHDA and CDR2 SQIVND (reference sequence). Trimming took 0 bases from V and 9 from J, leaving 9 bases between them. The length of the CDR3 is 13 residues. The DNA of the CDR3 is TGTGCCAGTAGTATAGATCACCCGGGTGAGCAGTTCTTC. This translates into CASSIDHPGEQFF.

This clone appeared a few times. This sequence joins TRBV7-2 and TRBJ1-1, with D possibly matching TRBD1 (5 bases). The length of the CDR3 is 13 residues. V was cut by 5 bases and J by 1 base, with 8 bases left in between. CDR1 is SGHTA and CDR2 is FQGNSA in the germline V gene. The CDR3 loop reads CASSNTGNTEAFF. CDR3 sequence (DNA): TGTGCCAGCAGCAACACAGGGAACACTGAAGCTTTCTTT.

CDR3 amino acids: CASSQDAGGPSTDTQYF. In nucleotides, the CDR3 is TGTGCCAGCAGCCAAGACGCGGGAGGACCTAGCACAGATACGCAGTATTTT. The genes are TRBV4-2 and TRBJ2-3; 8 bases are a match to TRBD2. Unmatched junction bases numbered 5, after V lost 0 bases and J lost 0 bases. The CDR3 has 17 amino acids. The germline CDR1 and CDR2 sequences are LGHNA and YNFKEQ.

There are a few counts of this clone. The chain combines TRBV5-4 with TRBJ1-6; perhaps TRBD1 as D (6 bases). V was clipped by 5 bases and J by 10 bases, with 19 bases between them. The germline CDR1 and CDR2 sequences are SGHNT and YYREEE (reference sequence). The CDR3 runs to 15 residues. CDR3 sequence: CASSFGAGAQSPLHF. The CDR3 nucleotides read TGTGCCAGCAGTTTTGGCGCGGGGGCCCAGTCACCCCTCCACTTT.

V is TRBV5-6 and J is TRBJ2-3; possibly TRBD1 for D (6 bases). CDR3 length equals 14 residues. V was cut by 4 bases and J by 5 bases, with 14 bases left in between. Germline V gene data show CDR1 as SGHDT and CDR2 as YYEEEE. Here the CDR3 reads CASSRLGAVDTQYF. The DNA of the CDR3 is TGTGCCAGCAGCCGCTTGGGGGCAGTAGATACGCAGTATTTT.

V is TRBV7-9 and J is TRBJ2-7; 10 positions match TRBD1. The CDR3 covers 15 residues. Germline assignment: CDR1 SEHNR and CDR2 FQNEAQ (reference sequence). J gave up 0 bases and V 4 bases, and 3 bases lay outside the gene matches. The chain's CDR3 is CASSYDRGPSYEQYF. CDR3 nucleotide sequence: TGTGCCAGCAGCTATGACAGGGGGCCCTCCTACGAGCAGTACTTC.

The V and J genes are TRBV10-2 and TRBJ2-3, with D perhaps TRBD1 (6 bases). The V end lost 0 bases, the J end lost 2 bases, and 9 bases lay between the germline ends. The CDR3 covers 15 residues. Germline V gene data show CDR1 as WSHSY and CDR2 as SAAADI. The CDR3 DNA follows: TGCGCCAGCAGTGAGTCGAGGGGGTTCACAGATACGCAGTATTTT. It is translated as CASSESRGFTDTQYF.

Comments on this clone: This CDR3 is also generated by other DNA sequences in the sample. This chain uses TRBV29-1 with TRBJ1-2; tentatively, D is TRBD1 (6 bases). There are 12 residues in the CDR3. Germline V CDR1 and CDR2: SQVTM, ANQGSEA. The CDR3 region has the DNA TGCAGTGTGGACAGTCTCTTCTATGGCTACACCTTC. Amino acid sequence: CSVDSLFYGYTF.

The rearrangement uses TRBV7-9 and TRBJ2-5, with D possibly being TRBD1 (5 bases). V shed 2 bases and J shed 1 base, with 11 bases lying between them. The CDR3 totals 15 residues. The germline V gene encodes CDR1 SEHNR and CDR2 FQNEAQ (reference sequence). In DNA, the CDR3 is TGTGCCAGCAGCTTAATTCAGGGATCCCAAGAGACCCAGTACTTC. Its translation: CASSLIQGSQETQYF.

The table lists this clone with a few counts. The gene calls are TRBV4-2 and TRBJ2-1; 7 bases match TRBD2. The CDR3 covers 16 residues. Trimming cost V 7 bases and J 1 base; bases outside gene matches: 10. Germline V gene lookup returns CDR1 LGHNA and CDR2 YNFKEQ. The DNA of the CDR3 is TGTGCCAGCACTGAAAGCGGGGATTATTCCTACAATGAGCAGTTCTTC. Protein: CASTESGDYSYNEQFF.

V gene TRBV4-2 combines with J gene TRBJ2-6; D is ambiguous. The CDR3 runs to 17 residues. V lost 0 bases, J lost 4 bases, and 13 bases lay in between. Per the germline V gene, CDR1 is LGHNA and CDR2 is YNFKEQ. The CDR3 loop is CASSQEGTSRGANVLTF. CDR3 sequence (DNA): TGTGCCAGCAGCCAAGAAGGAACCTCGAGAGGGGCCAACGTCCTGACTTTC.

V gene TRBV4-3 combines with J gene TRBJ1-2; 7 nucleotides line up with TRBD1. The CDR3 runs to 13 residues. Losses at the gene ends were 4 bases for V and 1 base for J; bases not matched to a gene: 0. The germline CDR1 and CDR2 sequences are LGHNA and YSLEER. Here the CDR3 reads CASSRDSNYGYTF. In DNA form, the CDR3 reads TGCGCCAGCAGCCGGGACAGTAACTATGGCTACACCTTC.

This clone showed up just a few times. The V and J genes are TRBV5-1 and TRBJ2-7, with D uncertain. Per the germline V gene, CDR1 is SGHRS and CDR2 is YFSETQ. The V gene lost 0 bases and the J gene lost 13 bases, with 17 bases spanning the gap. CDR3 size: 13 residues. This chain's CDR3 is CASSLAGRSKVYF. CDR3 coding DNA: TGCGCCAGCAGCTTGGCCGGCAGATCTAAAGTTTACTTC.

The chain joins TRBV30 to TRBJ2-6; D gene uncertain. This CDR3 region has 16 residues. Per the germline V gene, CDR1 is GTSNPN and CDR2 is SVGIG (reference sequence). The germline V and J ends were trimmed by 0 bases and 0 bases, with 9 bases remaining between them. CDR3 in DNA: TGTGCCTGGAGTGTACCCCACAGCTCTGGGGCCAACGTCCTGACTTTC. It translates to CAWSVPHSSGANVLTF.

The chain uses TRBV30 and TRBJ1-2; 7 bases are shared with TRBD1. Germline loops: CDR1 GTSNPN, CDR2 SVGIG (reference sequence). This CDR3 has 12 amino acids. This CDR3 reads CVAGPGGYGYTF. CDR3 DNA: TGTGTAGCCGGGCCAGGGGGTTATGGCTACACCTTC.

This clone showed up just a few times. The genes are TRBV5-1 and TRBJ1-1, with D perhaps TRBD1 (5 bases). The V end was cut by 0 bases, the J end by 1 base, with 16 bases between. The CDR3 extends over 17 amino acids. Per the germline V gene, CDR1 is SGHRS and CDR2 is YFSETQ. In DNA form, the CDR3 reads TGCGCCAGCAGCTTGGATGGGTGGGGGACGGAGAACACTGAAGCTTTCTTT. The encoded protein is CASSLDGWGTENTEAFF.

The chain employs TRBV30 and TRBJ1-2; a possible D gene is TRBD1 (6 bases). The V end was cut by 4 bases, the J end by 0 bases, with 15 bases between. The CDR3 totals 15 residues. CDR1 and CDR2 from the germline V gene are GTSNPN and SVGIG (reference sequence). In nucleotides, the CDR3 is TGTGCCTGGACCCGAGGGGGAAAGTCTAACTATGGCTACACCTTC. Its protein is CAWTRGGKSNYGYTF. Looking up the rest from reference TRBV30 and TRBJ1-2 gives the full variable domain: SQTIHQWPATLVQPVGSPLSLECTVEGTSNPNLYWYRQAAGRGLQLLFYSVGIGQISSEVPQNLSASRPQDRQFILSSKKLLLSDSGFYLCAWTRGGKSNYGYTFGSGTRLTVV.

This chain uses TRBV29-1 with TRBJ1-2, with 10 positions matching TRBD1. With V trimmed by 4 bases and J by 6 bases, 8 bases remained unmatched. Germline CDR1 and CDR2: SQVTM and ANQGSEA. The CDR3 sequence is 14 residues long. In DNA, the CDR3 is TGCAGCGTTGTCGCGGTAGGACAGGGGGATGGCTACACCTTC. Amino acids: CSVVAVGQGDGYTF.

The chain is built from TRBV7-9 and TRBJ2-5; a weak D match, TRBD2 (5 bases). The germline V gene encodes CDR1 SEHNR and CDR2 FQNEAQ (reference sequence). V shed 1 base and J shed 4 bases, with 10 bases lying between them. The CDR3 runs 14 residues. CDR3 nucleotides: TGTGCCAGCAGCTTAGGAGGGATGGGAGAGACCCAGTACTTC. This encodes CASSLGGMGETQYF.

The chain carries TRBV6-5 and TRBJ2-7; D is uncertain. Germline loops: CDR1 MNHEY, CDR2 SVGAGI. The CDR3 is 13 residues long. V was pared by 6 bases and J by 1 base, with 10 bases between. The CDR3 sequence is CASRDGPSYEQYF. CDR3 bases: TGTGCCAGCAGGGATGGTCCATCCTACGAGCAGTACTTC.

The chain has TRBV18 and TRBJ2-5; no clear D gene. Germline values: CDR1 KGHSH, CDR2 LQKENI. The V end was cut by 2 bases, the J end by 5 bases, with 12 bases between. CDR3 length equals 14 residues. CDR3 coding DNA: TGTGCCAGCTCACCAACGGGTATCCAGGAGACCCAGTACTTC. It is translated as CASSPTGIQETQYF.

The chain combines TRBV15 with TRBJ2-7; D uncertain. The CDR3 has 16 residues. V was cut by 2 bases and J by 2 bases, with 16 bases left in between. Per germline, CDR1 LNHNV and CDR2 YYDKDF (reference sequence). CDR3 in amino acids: CATSRRTTDGAYEQYF. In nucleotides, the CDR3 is TGTGCCACCAGCAGACGTACGACCGACGGTGCCTACGAGCAGTACTTC.

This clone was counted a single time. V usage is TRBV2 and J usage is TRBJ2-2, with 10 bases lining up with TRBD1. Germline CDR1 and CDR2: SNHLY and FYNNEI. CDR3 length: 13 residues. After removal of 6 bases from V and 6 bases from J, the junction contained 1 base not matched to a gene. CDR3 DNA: TGTGCCAGCAGAGGACAGGGGGCCGGGGAGCTGTTTTTT. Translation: CASRGQGAGELFF.

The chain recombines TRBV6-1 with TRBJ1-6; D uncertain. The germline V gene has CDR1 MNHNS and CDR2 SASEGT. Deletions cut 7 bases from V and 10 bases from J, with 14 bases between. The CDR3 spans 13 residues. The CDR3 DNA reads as TGTGCCAGCATCCTAGGGCGGACCTCACCCCTCCACTTT. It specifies CASILGRTSPLHF.

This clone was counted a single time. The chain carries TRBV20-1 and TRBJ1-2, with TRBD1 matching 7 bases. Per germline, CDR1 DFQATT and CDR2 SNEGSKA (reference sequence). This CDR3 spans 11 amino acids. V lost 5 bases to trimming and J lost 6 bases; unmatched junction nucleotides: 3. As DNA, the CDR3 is TGCAGTGCTCCAGGGGGGCATGGCTACACCTTC. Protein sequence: CSAPGGHGYTF.

The CDR3 here is CASSSRTGTTTEAFF. CDR3 sequence (DNA): TGTGCCAGCAGCTCCAGGACAGGGACGACCACTGAAGCTTTCTTT. The chain uses TRBV4-2 and TRBJ1-1; 8 positions match TRBD1. The J segment lost 4 bases and the V segment lost 5 bases, leaving 9 bases of the junction unmatched. Germline V CDR1 and CDR2: LGHNA, YNFKEQ. This CDR3 comprises 15 residues.

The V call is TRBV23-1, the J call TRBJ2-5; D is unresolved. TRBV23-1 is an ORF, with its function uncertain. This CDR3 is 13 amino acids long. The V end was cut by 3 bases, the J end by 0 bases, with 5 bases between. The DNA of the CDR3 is TGCGCCAGCAGTCACCAGGACCAAGAGACCCAGTACTTC. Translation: CASSHQDQETQYF.